This TCR beta chain is from a study of ipilimumab plus nivolumab after autologous stem cell transplantation. Overall study context: Both relapsed and primary refractory DLBCL were included. Points from the study as a whole: The authors say TCR, Treg and microbiome findings warrant further study.

Profiled with immunoSEQ multiplex PCR; TCRdb holds only in-frame clones, not every one. This table has about 21,000 clones, 77% appearing once. This clone was detected only a few times. Its matching antigen is unknown. CDR1 is SGHAT, CDR2 FQNNGV, per germline. This CDR3 is built from 13 residues. V was shortened by 6 bases and J by 4 bases, with 12 bases between the two germline ends. Patients got ipilimumab 1 mg/kg beginning 14 to 28 days post-transplant. This receptor was obtained from a male donor with diffuse large B-cell lymphoma. This chain connects TRBV11-2 to TRBJ1-2, with D maybe TRBD1 (5 bases). Material: PBMCs, obtained in a trial of ipilimumab plus nivolumab as post-transplant consolidation. The CDR3 DNA is TGTGCCAGCAGTCAAGGGGAGGGCTATGGCTACACCTTC. This sequence encodes CASSQGEGYGYTF.